These T cell receptor beta chains were read from a single sample in a study of T cells in Graves' hyperthyroidism and ophthalmopathy. MiXCR, applied by TCRdb to the multiplex PCR reads, yields one record per CDR3 protein. The table has approximately 570,000 distinct CDR3 sequences, about 20% seen once; the top ten hold 40% to 50%. The source material was blood. The receptors here all came from a man aged 40-50 years with Graves' ophthalmopathy. Both conserved end residues are part of each CDR3. A D gene is named only where the DNA matches it firmly. For some rows the clone size is stated as once, few or many, or as a class when expanded; others skip it.

CDR3nt	CDR3aa	v_gene	d_gene	j_gene	abundance
TGTGCCAGCAGTTACTGGTTAGCGGGAGGTCCCGGGGAGCTGTTTTTT	CASSYWLAGGPGELFF	TRBV6-5	TRBD2	TRBJ2-2	-
TGTGCCATCAGTGCTTCTGAGCAGTTCTTC	CAISASEQFF	TRBV10-3	-	TRBJ2-1	-
TGTGCCAGCAGCCAAGTCCACGGGAGAACAGATACGCAGTATTTT	CASSQVHGRTDTQYF	TRBV3-1	-	TRBJ2-3	many
TGTGCCAGCAGTTCCCCTGGGACTAGCGGGAGATCCGGGGAGCTGTTTTTT	CASSSPGTSGRSGELFF	TRBV6-5	TRBD2	TRBJ2-2	-
TGTGCCAGCAGCTTAGGCGCGGCAGCGTATAATTCACCCCTCCACTTT	CASSLGAAAYNSPLHF	TRBV7-2	-	TRBJ1-6	many
TGCGCCAGCAGCCAAGCGGGATTCTACGCGCAGTACTTC	CASSQAGFYAQYF	TRBV4-1	-	TRBJ2-7	once
TGTGCCAGCAGTGAAGCAGGAGGGGGTGAGCAGTTCTTC	CASSEAGGGEQFF	TRBV6-1	-	TRBJ2-1	many
TGTGCCAGCAGTTTCCGGGGAGGAGCGGTTGGCTACACCTTC	CASSFRGGAVGYTF	TRBV27	-	TRBJ1-2	-
TGTGCCAGCAGCCAAGATTGGCTAGCGGGGGGCCCCCAAGAGACCCAGTACTTC	CASSQDWLAGGPQETQYF	TRBV3-1	TRBD2	TRBJ2-5	-
TGTGCCAGCAGCCCACTAGCGGGAGGGCCGGCAGATACGCAGTATTTT	CASSPLAGGPADTQYF	TRBV7-3	TRBD2	TRBJ2-3	once
TGTGCCAGCAGCTTAGATCTAGCCGGCGAGACCCAGTACTTC	CASSLDLAGETQYF	TRBV7-9	-	TRBJ2-5	-
TGCAGCGTTGGGGAAGGGCCGGGGCACAAAGCTTTCTTT	CSVGEGPGHKAFF	TRBV29-1	-	TRBJ1-1	-
TGTGCCAGCACCCAGGGGACTAGGACGGCCGGGGAGCTGTTTTTT	CASTQGTRTAGELFF	TRBV6-2/TRBV6-3	TRBD2	TRBJ2-2	-